This T cell receptor beta chain was recorded in a study of T cells after yellow fever vaccination. Study-level results: Primary-vaccination clones mostly resurfaced post-booster (about 95% CD4, roughly 90% CD8). CD4 and CD8 compartments shared a small share of clonotypes.

Germline trimming cut 6 bases from V and 6 bases from J; bases unmatched to any gene: 5. This CDR3 has 13 residues. CDR1 MNHEY and CDR2 SMNVEV come from the germline V gene (reference sequence). This clonotype was detected only a few times. Antigen: not known. Making TCR cDNA involved 5'RACE template switching, which added UMIs and a universal primer site. Via MiXCR, TCRdb re-called the 5' RACE reads, giving one row per CDR3 protein. This table has around 350,000 distinct CDR3 sequences, 9.5% to 13% appearing once. The chain recombines TRBV27 with TRBJ2-3, with 8 bases aligning to TRBD2. This clonotype was obtained from a man younger than 35 who received the YFV17D yellow fever vaccine. The sample in question was PBMCs, obtained on the day of the first yellow fever vaccination. The CDR3 here is CASRGTRADTQYF. Here the CDR3 DNA reads TGTGCCAGCAGGGGGACTAGGGCCGATACGCAGTATTTT.